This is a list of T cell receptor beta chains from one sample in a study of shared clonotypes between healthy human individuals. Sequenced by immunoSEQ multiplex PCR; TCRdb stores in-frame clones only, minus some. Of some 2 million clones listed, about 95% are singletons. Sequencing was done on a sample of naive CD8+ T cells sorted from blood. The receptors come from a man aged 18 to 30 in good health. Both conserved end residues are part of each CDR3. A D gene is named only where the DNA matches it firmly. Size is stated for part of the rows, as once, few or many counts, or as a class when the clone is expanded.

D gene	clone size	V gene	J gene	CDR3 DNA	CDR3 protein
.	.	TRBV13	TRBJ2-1	TGTGCCAGCAGCCAGACTAGATGGAGAAACAATGAGCAGTTCTTC	CASSQTRWRNNEQFF
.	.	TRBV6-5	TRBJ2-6	TGTGCCAGCAGTTACTTCGGGGCCAACGTCCTGACTTTC	CASSYFGANVLTF
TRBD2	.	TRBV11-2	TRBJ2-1	TGTGCCAGCACCACTAGCGGGTTCTACAATGAGCAGTTCTTC	CASTTSGFYNEQFF
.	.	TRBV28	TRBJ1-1	TGTGCCAGCAGTCTTGAGACAGTGAACACTGAAGCTTTCTTT	CASSLETVNTEAFF
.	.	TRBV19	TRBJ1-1	TGTGCCAGCCATATGGGGCCCATGAACACTGAAGCTTTCTTT	CASHMGPMNTEAFF
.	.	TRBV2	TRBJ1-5	TGTGCCAGCAGTGAATCCGCAGGGGCTTATCAGCCCCAGCATTTT	CASSESAGAYQPQHF
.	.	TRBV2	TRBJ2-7	TGTGCCAGCAGTCTCCCAGGAGGATTCTTTGTCTACGAGCAGTACTTC	CASSLPGGFFVYEQYF
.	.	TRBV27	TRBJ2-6	TGTGCCAGCGGACGCTCGCGTTCTGGGGCCAACGTCCTGACTTTC	CASGRSRSGANVLTF
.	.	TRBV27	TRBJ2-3	TGTGCCAGCAGTCCCCTGAGGGGTGATACGCAGTATTTT	CASSPLRGDTQYF
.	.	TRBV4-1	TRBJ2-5	TGCGCCAGCAGCCAAGGAGGCAGGGGCGGAGTGGAGACCCAGTACTTC	CASSQGGRGGVETQYF
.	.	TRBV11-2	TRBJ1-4	TGTGCCAGCAGCTCCGACGAGGGAAAACTGTTTTTT	CASSSDEGKLFF
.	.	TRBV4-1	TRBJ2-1	TGCGCCAGCAGCCAAGATCCCCCGGCGGTGGGCTCCTACAATGAGCAGTTCTTC	CASSQDPPAVGSYNEQFF
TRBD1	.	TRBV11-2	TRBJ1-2	TGTGCCAGCAGCTTCGGACAGGGGGTTTATGGCTACACCTTC	CASSFGQGVYGYTF
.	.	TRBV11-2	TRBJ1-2	TGTGCCAGCAGCTCAGAGGCTAACTATGGCTACACCTTC	CASSSEANYGYTF
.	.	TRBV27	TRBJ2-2	TGTGCCAGCAGCCTAACCCCGCACACCGGGGAGCTGTTTTTT	CASSLTPHTGELFF
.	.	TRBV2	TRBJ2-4	TGTGCCAGCAGCCCCAGTCCCCAGCAGCTAGCCAAAAACATTCAGTACTTC	CASSPSPQQLAKNIQYF
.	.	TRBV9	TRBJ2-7	TGTGCCAGCAGCGTAGAACAGGTTAGCTACGAGCAGTACTTC	CASSVEQVSYEQYF
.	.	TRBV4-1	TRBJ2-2	TGCGCCAGCAGCCAAGCGACCGGGGAGCTGTTTTTT	CASSQATGELFF
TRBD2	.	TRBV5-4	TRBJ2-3	TGTGCCAGCAGCTTGAGTAGCGGGGGGGCAACAGATACGCAGTATTTT	CASSLSSGGATDTQYF
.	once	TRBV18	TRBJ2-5	TGTGCCAGCTCAGCTACCGCGGGACAGCCAGAGACCCAGTACTTC	CASSATAGQPETQYF
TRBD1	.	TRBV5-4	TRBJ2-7	TGTGCCAGCAGCTTAGGACAGGGCGCATCCTACGAGCAGTACTTC	CASSLGQGASYEQYF
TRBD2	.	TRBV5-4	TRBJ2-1	TGTGCCAGCTGTCCGGGACTAGCCGACAATGAGCAGTTCTTC	CASCPGLADNEQFF
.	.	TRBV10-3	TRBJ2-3	TGTGCCACCGGCACAGATACGCAGTATTTT	CATGTDTQYF
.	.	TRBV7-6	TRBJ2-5	TGTGCCAGCATACTCACCGGGGGGCCCCAAGAGACCCAGTACTTC	CASILTGGPQETQYF
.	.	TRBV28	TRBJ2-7	TGTGCCAGCGGTACAGGCTACGAGCAGTACTTC	CASGTGYEQYF
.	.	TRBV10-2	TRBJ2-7	TGCGCCAGCGGGTCGACCTACGAGCAGTACTTC	CASGSTYEQYF
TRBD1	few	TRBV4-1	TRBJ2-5	TGCGCCAGCAGCCTCAGGGGGCAAGAGACCCAGTACTTC	CASSLRGQETQYF
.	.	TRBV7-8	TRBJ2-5	TGTGCCAGTATTAACGCGGACAGTCAAGAGACCCAGTACTTC	CASINADSQETQYF
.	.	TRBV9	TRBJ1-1	TGTGCCAGCAGCGAACGCGGGGCGGACACTGAAGCTTTCTTT	CASSERGADTEAFF
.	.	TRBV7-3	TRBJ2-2	TGTGCCAGCAGCTTAAATCACGGGGAGCTGTTTTTT	CASSLNHGELFF
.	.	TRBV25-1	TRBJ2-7	TGTGCCAGCAGTGAATTTGGTTCCGAGCAGTACTTC	CASSEFGSEQYF
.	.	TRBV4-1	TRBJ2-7	TGCGCCAGCAGCCAAGGCCCCCAGGTTACCTACGAGCAGTACTTC	CASSQGPQVTYEQYF
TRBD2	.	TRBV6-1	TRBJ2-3	TGTGCCAGCAGTGGAATACTAGCGGGGGTCACAGATACGCAGTATTTT	CASSGILAGVTDTQYF
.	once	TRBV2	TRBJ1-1	TGTGCCAGCATATGGACCGTAACTGAAGCTTTCTTT	CASIWTVTEAFF
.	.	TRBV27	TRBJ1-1	TGTGCCAGCAGTTTAGGCGTCGAGGCTTTCTTT	CASSLGVEAFF
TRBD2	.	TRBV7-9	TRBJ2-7	TGTGCCAGCAGCTTAGCGCAGTTGGTAGCGGGACCCCTTGACTACGAGCAGTACTTC	CASSLAQLVAGPLDYEQYF
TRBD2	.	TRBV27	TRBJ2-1	TGTGCCAGCAGTTCCCGACTAGCGGTCCTGTCAATGTCGCAGTTCTTC	CASSSRLAVLSMSQFF
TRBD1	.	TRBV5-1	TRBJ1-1	TGCGCCAGCAGCGGAACAGGGGGCACTGAAGCTTTCTTT	CASSGTGGTEAFF
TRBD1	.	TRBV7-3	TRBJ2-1	TGTGCCAGCAGCCAGGCACAGGGGTTCAGCGATGAGCAGTTCTTC	CASSQAQGFSDEQFF
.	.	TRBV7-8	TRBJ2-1	TGTGCCAGCAGCTCTTTGGAGGGAAGCTCCTACAATGAGCAGTTCTTC	CASSSLEGSSYNEQFF
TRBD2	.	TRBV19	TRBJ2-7	TGTGCCAGTAGTAAATACGGACTAGCGGGAGCCTCCGAGCAGTACTTC	CASSKYGLAGASEQYF
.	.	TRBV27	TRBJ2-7	TGTGCCAGCAGCTCGCACGGACTCCCTTCTCCTTCCGAGCAGTACTTC	CASSSHGLPSPSEQYF
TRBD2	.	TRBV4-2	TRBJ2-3	TGTGCCAGCAGCCAACTTAGCGGGGGGTGGGTAGATACGCAGTATTTT	CASSQLSGGWVDTQYF
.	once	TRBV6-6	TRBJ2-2	TGTGCCAGCAGTTACTCAGGGGCCAACACCGGGGAGCTGTTTTTT	CASSYSGANTGELFF
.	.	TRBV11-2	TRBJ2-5	TGTGCCAGCAGCTATGGGGGGTCCCAAGAGACCCAGTACTTC	CASSYGGSQETQYF
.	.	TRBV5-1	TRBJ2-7	TGCGCCAGCAGCTTGGTCTCGGTCGACTACGAGCAGTACTTC	CASSLVSVDYEQYF
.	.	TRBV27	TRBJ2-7	TGTGCCAGCAGTTTGAATAGCCAGGGTAACTTCTACGAGCAGTACTTC	CASSLNSQGNFYEQYF
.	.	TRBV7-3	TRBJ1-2	TGTGCCAGCAGCTTGGGGGGCAGCTATGGCTACACCTTC	CASSLGGSYGYTF
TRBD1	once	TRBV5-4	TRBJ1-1	TGTGCCAGCAGCCCGGAACAGGGGGGAACTGAAGCTTTCTTT	CASSPEQGGTEAFF
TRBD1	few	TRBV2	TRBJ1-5	TGTGCCAGCAGTTCGGGACAGGGATTGACTCAGCCCCAGCATTTT	CASSSGQGLTQPQHF
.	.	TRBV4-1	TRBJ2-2	TGCGCCAGCAGCCAAGCCCTTGGAGGGTCCGGGGAGCTGTTTTTT	CASSQALGGSGELFF
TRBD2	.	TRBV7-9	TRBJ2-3	TGTGCCAGCAGCTTAAGTAAGGGCCAAAGCGGGAGGCACACAGATACGCAGTATTTT	CASSLSKGQSGRHTDTQYF